This T cell receptor beta chain came from a study of T cell changes during pregnancy in multiple sclerosis. Germline V CDR1 and CDR2: MGHRA, YSYEKL. Between the trimmed V and J ends, which lost 0 bases and 8 bases, there was a span of 13 bases. The CDR3 totals 14 residues. Method: immunoSEQ multiplex PCR; TCRdb's copy keeps in-frame clones and lacks some. The data show some 70,000 clones, with 80% to 95% seen just once and 2% to 2.5% held by the top ten. This sample comprised peripheral blood, obtained in the first trimester of pregnancy. This TCR came from a female donor with multiple sclerosis, enrolled in a pregnancy study. The genes are TRBV4-1 and TRBJ1-2; the D is unclear. DNA for the CDR3: TGCGCCAGCAGCCAAGACCTTCTGCTGGGCGGCTACACCTTC. It translates to CASSQDLLLGGYTF.